Following are 4 T cell receptor beta chains from one sample sequenced in a study of T cell repertoires in cytomegalovirus infection (dated by TCRdb to between 2018 and 2021). Sequenced using an Illumina HiSeq 1500. TCRdb reran the public reads through fastp at Q25 and MiXCR, keeping productive beta chains. Identical CDR3 proteins give one entry, which carries the most common genes and DNA. The sample table lists hundreds of thousands of distinct CDR3 sequences, around 6.2% of them with a count of one. The top ten hold more than 5.5% of the sample. Sequencing input: PBMCs. The receptor set was obtained from a human donor in good health (CMV status not recorded). Some clones in this sample may be carry-over from other donors' samples.

In its sample, this clonotype was seen a few times. The chain couples TRBV5-1 to TRBJ2-1; D is possibly TRBD1 or TRBD2 (5 bases each). Germline CDR1 is SGHRS and CDR2 is YFSETQ. The CDR3 is 13 residues long. V was cut by 5 bases and J by 9 bases, with 15 bases left in between. The CDR3 DNA sequence: TGCGCCAGCAGTCCCCTTGGGGGTGGTGAGCAGTTCTTC. Translation: CASSPLGGGEQFF. Together with reference TRBV5-1 and TRBJ2-1, the CDR3 gives the full variable domain: KAGVTQTPRYLIKTRGQQVTLSCSPISGHRSVSWYQQTPGQGLQFLFEYFSETQRNKGNFPGRFSGRQFSNSRSEMNVSTLELGDSALYLCASSPLGGGEQFFGPGTRLTVL.

This clonotype has at least ten counts. The chain is built from TRBV12-3 or TRBV12-4 and TRBJ2-7; D remains unclear. This CDR3 is 13 amino acids long. V lost 6 bases to trimming and J lost 4 bases, with 13 bases between them. The chain's CDR3 is CASSSSPQYEQYF. The DNA for the CDR3 is TGTGCCAGCAGCTCCTCGCCCCAATACGAGCAGTACTTC.

This clonotype has a count of ten or more. The chain joins TRBV9 to TRBJ2-7; the match to TRBD2 covers 8 bases. V shed 0 bases, J shed 5 bases, and the junction held 13 bases outside the gene matches. Germline values: CDR1 SGDLS, CDR2 YYNGEE. This CDR3 spans 17 amino acids. The CDR3 reads CASSVGPPSGGSHEQYF. DNA for the CDR3: TGTGCCAGCAGCGTAGGCCCCCCCAGCGGGGGATCCCACGAGCAGTACTTC.

The sample holds many counts of this clonotype. The J gene is TRBJ2-2, the V gene TRBV28; unclear D gene. Germline V gives CDR1 MDHEN, CDR2 SYDVKM. Deletions cut 5 bases from V and 1 base from J, with 11 bases between. This CDR3 contains 15 residues. The CDR3 DNA is TGTGCCAGCAGTGGACCGTCGGTGAACACCGGGGAGCTGTTTTTT. Amino acids: CASSGPSVNTGELFF.